What follows are 24 T cell receptor beta chains derived from one specimen sequenced in a study of control samples from healthy donors and cancer patients. The repertoire was sequenced with immunoSEQ multiplex PCR; TCRdb's copy has only in-frame clones and lacks some. The sample has about 93,000 clones, 88% seen once. The sequenced material came from blood. The receptors derive from a woman in her 70s in good health.

This chain links TRBV18 with TRBJ2-1, with 10 bases identical to TRBD2. Losses at the gene ends were 5 bases for V and 2 bases for J; bases not matched to a gene: 3. This CDR3 is 15 amino acids long. Germline V gives CDR1 KGHSH, CDR2 LQKENI. In DNA, the CDR3 is TGTGCCAGCTCATTACTAGCGGGGACCTACAATGAGCAGTTCTTC. It encodes CASSLLAGTYNEQFF. The whole variable domain, remainder taken from reference TRBV18 and TRBJ2-1, is NAGVMQNPRHLVRRRGQEARLRCSPMKGHSHVYWYRQLPEEGLKFMVYLQKENIIDESGMPKERFSAEFPKEGPSILRIQQVVRGDSAAYFCASSLLAGTYNEQFFGPGTRLTVL.

The chain has TRBV3-1 (or the pseudogene TRBV3-2) and TRBJ2-7; tentatively, D is TRBD1 (5 bases). V lost 2 bases, J lost 0 bases, and 8 bases lay in between. Germline V gene data show CDR1 as LGHDT and CDR2 as YNNKEL (reference sequence). CDR3 length: 14 residues. The CDR3, as DNA: TGTGCCAGCAGCCAATTAAGGGGCTCCTACGAGCAGTACTTC. This translates into CASSQLRGSYEQYF.

This clone came up once. The chain uses TRBV10-3 and TRBJ2-1; TRBD1 might be the D (5 bases). V lost 11 bases to trimming and J lost 0 bases, with 14 bases between them. The CDR3 totals 14 residues. Germline V gives CDR1 ENHRY, CDR2 SYGVKD. CDR3: CASRGQDSYNEQFF. In DNA form, the CDR3 reads TGTGCCTCAAGGGGTCAAGACTCCTACAATGAGCAGTTCTTC.

The chain carries TRBV15 and TRBJ1-1, with D perhaps TRBD1 (5 bases). V lost 6 bases to trimming and J lost 5 bases, with 16 bases between them. The germline V gene has CDR1 LNHNV and CDR2 YYDKDF (reference sequence). The CDR3 covers 14 residues. The chain's CDR3 is CATSSPLGGTEAFF. CDR3 nucleotides: TGTGCCACCAGTTCTCCCTTGGGGGGAACTGAAGCTTTCTTT.

V is TRBV3-1 (or the pseudogene TRBV3-2) and J is TRBJ1-2; D gene unclear. The V end was cut by 4 bases, the J end by 1 base, with 19 bases between. The CDR3 is 17 residues long. Per the germline V gene, CDR1 is LGHDT and CDR2 is YNNKEL (reference sequence). The CDR3 DNA follows: TGTGCCAGCAGCCCTACTAGTTTAAGCCCCTATAACTATGGCTACACCTTC. Its translation is CASSPTSLSPYNYGYTF.

The chain couples TRBV9 to TRBJ2-2, with 8 nucleotides matching TRBD1. CDR3 length: 15 residues. The germline V gene has CDR1 SGDLS and CDR2 YYNGEE. The V segment lost 4 bases and the J segment 0 bases; nucleotides outside the gene matches: 2. CDR3 loop: CASSPTGANTGELFF. DNA for the CDR3: TGTGCCAGCAGCCCGACAGGGGCGAACACCGGGGAGCTGTTTTTT.

The CDR3 bases are TGTGCCAGCAGCCCCAGAAAGGGTACCTACGAGCAGTACTTC. It yields the protein CASSPRKGTYEQYF. The rearrangement joins TRBV3-1 (or the pseudogene TRBV3-2) to TRBJ2-7; unclear D gene. The germline CDR1 and CDR2 sequences are LGHDT and YNNKEL (reference sequence). V was cut by 4 bases and J by 2 bases, with 12 bases left in between. The CDR3 covers 14 residues.

Concerning this clone: The final CDR3 position lacks the conserved phenylalanine or tryptophan, pointing to a likely read error. Because the CDR3's place on the DNA is in doubt, the DNA is left out and the CDR3 is given as listed by TCRdb. This chain links TRBV6-4 with TRBJ1-2. From its first to its last residue, the CDR3 has 14 amino acids. Germline V gene sequence: CDR1 MRHNA, CDR2 SNTAGT. This chain's CDR3 is CANPPKDTRGRLTA.

V gene TRBV5-1 combines with J gene TRBJ1-1; D gene ambiguous. Per germline, CDR1 SGHRS and CDR2 YFSETQ. V lost 2 bases, J lost 1 base, and 12 bases lay in between. The CDR3 has 15 residues. CDR3 nucleotide sequence: TGCGCCAGCAGCTTAACCGTAGGGTGGAACACTGAAGCTTTCTTT. Translation: CASSLTVGWNTEAFF.

J is TRBJ2-7 and V is TRBV20-1, with a possible D match to TRBD2 (5 bases). V lost 3 bases and J lost 2, with 11 bases in between. Germline loops: CDR1 DFQATT, CDR2 SNEGSKA (reference sequence). The CDR3 is made up of 13 amino acids. CDR3 sequence: CSASRTGTYEQYF. In DNA form, the CDR3 reads TGCAGTGCTAGTCGGACGGGGACCTACGAGCAGTACTTC.

This clone has just a few counts. The chain has TRBV10-3 and TRBJ1-2; D is perhaps TRBD1 (6 bases). The germline CDR1 and CDR2 sequences are ENHRY and SYGVKD. Trimming took off 4 bases at V and 1 base at J, with 22 bases between the two ends. This CDR3 is built from 18 residues. CDR3: CAISGVTLGGRDNYGYTF. CDR3 DNA: TGTGCCATCAGTGGGGTCACCTTAGGGGGGAGAGATAACTATGGCTACACCTTC.

The gene calls are TRBV2 and TRBJ2-5; D is uncertain. CDR1 and CDR2 from the germline V gene are SNHLY and FYNNEI. The CDR3 totals 13 residues. The V end was cut by 10 bases, the J end by 5 bases, with 17 bases between. CDR3 loop: CATHRASGETQYF. As DNA, the CDR3 is TGTGCCACCCACAGAGCGTCCGGGGAGACCCAGTACTTC.

V usage is TRBV7-8 and J usage is TRBJ2-1; the D gene is possibly TRBD2 (6 bases). CDR1 SGHVS and CDR2 FQNEAQ come from the germline V gene. V was clipped by 5 bases and J by 8 bases, with 10 bases between them. The CDR3 loop spans 12 amino acids. CDR3 sequence reads: CASSPQRDEQFF. CDR3 coding DNA: TGTGCCAGCAGCCCCCAGCGGGATGAGCAGTTCTTC. Supplemented by reference TRBV7-8 and TRBJ2-1, the full variable domain reads GAGVSQSPRYKVAKRGQDVALRCDPISGHVSLFWYQQALGQGPEFLTYFQNEAQLDKSGLPSDRFFAERPEGSVSTLKIQRTQQEDSAVYLCASSPQRDEQFFGPGTRLTVL.

V usage is TRBV29-1 and J usage is TRBJ1-1, with D possibly matching TRBD1 (5 bases). This CDR3 is built from 13 residues. Germline V CDR1 and CDR2: SQVTM, ANQGSEA. V was pared by 7 bases and J by 4 bases, with 16 bases between. CDR3 protein: CSAGAGSATEAFF. In DNA, the CDR3 is TGCAGCGCTGGAGCAGGGTCAGCCACTGAAGCTTTCTTT.

The genes are TRBV12-3 or TRBV12-4 and TRBJ1-1; no clear D. This CDR3 contains 13 residues. V lost 1 base to trimming and J lost 4 bases, with 7 bases between them. CDR3 nucleotide sequence: TGTGCCAGCAGTTTAGGGCAGAGCACTGAAGCTTTCTTT. It specifies CASSLGQSTEAFF.

The chain couples TRBV5-5 to TRBJ2-1; D possibly matches TRBD1 or TRBD2 (5 bases each). Trimming cost V 4 bases and J 7 bases, with 21 bases left between them. Germline loops: CDR1 SGHKS, CDR2 YYEKEE (reference sequence). This CDR3 comprises 16 residues. The CDR3 DNA is TGTGCCAGCAGCGACCGGGGTAGTAGGGGTCTAAATGAGCAGTTCTTC. Amino acid sequence: CASSDRGSRGLNEQFF.

Comments on this clone: Additional DNA sequences in this sample encode the identical CDR3. The V call is TRBV6-6, the J call TRBJ1-2; D call uncertain. From germline, CDR1 is MNHNY and CDR2 SVGAGI (reference sequence). Trimming removed 6 bases from V and 2 bases from J, with 10 bases in between. The CDR3 is made up of 13 amino acids. Here the CDR3 DNA reads TGTGCCAGCAGCCCGGGCCCCAACTATGGCTACACCTTC. Translation gives CASSPGPNYGYTF.

The chain links TRBV6-6 to TRBJ1-2, with TRBD1 matching 9 bases. The CDR3 runs 14 residues. CDR1 is MNHNY and CDR2 is SVGAGI in the germline V gene (reference sequence). V was pared by 5 bases and J by 6 bases, with 7 bases of the junction left unmatched. CDR3 DNA sequence: TGTGCCAGCAGTCGCACTGACAGGGGGAATGGCTACACCTTC. Translation gives CASSRTDRGNGYTF.

J is TRBJ2-3 and V is TRBV5-4; D is ambiguous. CDR3 size: 14 residues. V was trimmed by 3 bases and J by 2 bases, leaving 10 bases between them. Germline values: CDR1 SGHNT, CDR2 YYREEE (reference sequence). The CDR3 reads CASSSAGATDTQYF. The CDR3 bases are TGTGCCAGCAGCTCTGCAGGAGCCACAGATACGCAGTATTTT. Variable domain in full (rest from reference TRBV5-4 and TRBJ2-3): ETGVTQSPTHLIKTRGQQVTLRCSSQSGHNTVSWYQQALGQGPQFIFQYYREEENGRGNFPPRFSGLQFPNYSSELNVNALELDDSALYLCASSSAGATDTQYFGPGTRLTVL.

The chain uses TRBV12-3 or TRBV12-4 and TRBJ1-1; D remains unclear. The CDR3 loop spans 13 amino acids. V was cut by 7 bases and J by 1 base, with 10 bases left in between. The CDR3 region is CASTTASNTEAFF. For the CDR3, the DNA is TGTGCCAGCACCACCGCCTCGAACACTGAAGCTTTCTTT.

The chain uses TRBV19 and TRBJ2-1; D uncertain. CDR3 length: 11 amino acids. The germline CDR1 and CDR2 sequences are LNHDA and SQIVND (reference sequence). Trimming left V 7 bases short and J 2 bases short, with 3 bases between. The CDR3 loop is CASKTYNEQFF. CDR3 nucleotides: TGTGCCAGTAAGACCTACAATGAGCAGTTCTTC.

The chain recombines TRBV5-6 with TRBJ2-7; D may be TRBD2 (6 bases). The V end was cut by 4 bases, the J end by 7 bases, with 15 bases between. This CDR3 has 13 residues. Germline values: CDR1 SGHDT, CDR2 YYEEEE. The CDR3 is CASSIYPREEQYF. Here the CDR3 DNA reads TGTGCCAGCAGCATATACCCCCGGGAGGAGCAGTACTTC.

The chain is built from TRBV3-1 (or the pseudogene TRBV3-2) and TRBJ1-6; 10 bases are a match to TRBD1. The V gene end was trimmed by 4 bases and the J gene end by 7 bases; junction bases not matched to a gene: 7. Per the germline V gene, CDR1 is LGHDT and CDR2 is YNNKEL (reference sequence). This CDR3 spans 16 amino acids. DNA of the CDR3: TGTGCCAGCAGCCTTGGACAGGGGGTGAACAATTCACCCCTCCACTTT. Its translation is CASSLGQGVNNSPLHF.

In this sample, this clone turned up once. The chain is built from TRBV27 and TRBJ2-1; D remains unclear. This CDR3 has 16 amino acids. Trimming pared 6 bases from V and 4 bases from J, leaving 19 bases between. Looked up from germline, CDR1 is MNHEY and CDR2 is SMNVEV (reference sequence). CDR3 residues: CASSRTLGSPYNEQFF. Here the CDR3 DNA reads TGTGCCAGCAGCCGGACGTTGGGATCTCCGTACAATGAGCAGTTCTTC.